Listed below are T cell receptor beta chains from one sample, sequenced in a study of Graves' ophthalmopathy and Graves' hyperthyroidism. One entry per CDR3 protein results from TCRdb running MiXCR on the multiplex PCR reads. The data show over a million distinct CDR3 sequences, approximately 35% seen once. Sequencing used peripheral blood or thyroid tissue (not recorded which). These receptor sequences come from an adult man with Graves' hyperthyroidism. CDR3s include the opening cysteine and the closing phenylalanine or tryptophan. The D gene is left open where the match is weak. The size field is filled for only some rows; it gives once, few, many or a size class.

>many|TRBV28|TRBJ2-7|-
CASSSGQNYEQYF
TGTGCCAGCAGTTCCGGGCAGAACTACGAGCAGTACTTC
>-|TRBV6-5|TRBJ2-2|TRBD1
CASSSQSGTGPTGELFF
TGTGCCAGCAGTTCCCAATCCGGGACAGGCCCCACCGGGGAGCTGTTTTTT
>-|TRBV18|TRBJ1-1|TRBD1
CASSPPQGAAAEAFF
TGTGCCAGCTCACCACCGCAGGGGGCGGCAGCTGAAGCTTTCTTT
>many|TRBV2|TRBJ2-7|-
CASYNSYEQYF
TGTGCCAGCTACAACTCCTACGAGCAGTACTTC
>-|TRBV9|TRBJ2-5|TRBD2
CASSVGGRTSVEETQYF
TGTGCCAGCAGCGTAGGTGGTCGGACTAGCGTAGAAGAGACCCAGTACTTC
>-|TRBV7-2|TRBJ2-3|TRBD2
CASSPRAGVTDTQYF
TGTGCCAGCAGCCCTCGAGCGGGAGTAACAGATACGCAGTATTTT
>few|TRBV7-9|TRBJ2-7|TRBD2
CASSFRGGPIQYEQYF
TGTGCCAGCAGCTTCCGGGGGGGGCCCATCCAATACGAGCAGTACTTC
>many|TRBV29-1|TRBJ1-1|-
CSVEGGEAFF
TGCAGCGTTGAGGGGGGCGAAGCTTTCTTT
>few|TRBV3-1|TRBJ1-1|-
CASSQGGPVGEAFF
TGTGCCAGCAGCCAAGGGGGACCCGTTGGTGAAGCTTTCTTT
>-|TRBV12-3/TRBV12-4|TRBJ1-5|-
CASSRGSGGNQPQHF
TGTGCCAGCAGCCGCGGATCGGGGGGCAATCAGCCCCAGCATTTT
>-|TRBV6-5|TRBJ1-1|-
CASSSPTQANTEAFF
TGTGCCAGCAGTTCCCCTACGCAGGCGAACACTGAAGCTTTCTTT
>few|TRBV7-9|TRBJ1-5|-
CASSLVQGASYSNQPQHF
TGTGCCAGCAGCTTAGTCCAGGGAGCATCTTATAGCAATCAGCCCCAGCATTTT
>many|TRBV7-8|TRBJ1-5|-
CASSNPTENQPQHF
TGTGCCAGCAGCAACCCGACAGAAAATCAGCCCCAGCATTTT
>many|TRBV5-1|TRBJ1-1|TRBD1
CASSPTGAGNTEAFF
TGCGCCAGCAGCCCGACAGGGGCCGGGAACACTGAAGCTTTCTTT
>once|TRBV7-9|TRBJ1-1|-
CASSQTQVNTEAFF
TGTGCCAGCAGCCAAACGCAGGTGAACACTGAAGCTTTCTTT
>-|TRBV7-2|TRBJ1-2|TRBD1
CASSYSRDRGDYGYTF
TGTGCCAGCAGTTACTCCCGGGACAGAGGCGACTATGGCTACACCTTC
>many|TRBV29-1|TRBJ1-2|TRBD1
CSVEAGQGRLYGYTF
TGCAGCGTTGAAGCTGGACAGGGACGTCTCTATGGCTACACCTTC
>-|TRBV2|TRBJ2-5|TRBD1
CASSPGTGMVQETQYF
TGTGCCAGCTCACCTGGGACAGGGATGGTCCAAGAGACCCAGTACTTC
>many|TRBV19|TRBJ1-4|-
CASRRRQTNEKLFF
TGTGCCAGCAGACGACGGCAAACTAATGAAAAACTGTTTTTT
>many|TRBV2|TRBJ1-1|-
CASSHVDTEAFF
TGTGCCAGCAGCCACGTGGACACTGAAGCTTTCTTT
>-|TRBV15|TRBJ1-6|-
CATSPGTSGNSPLHF
TGTGCCACCAGCCCCGGGACTAGCGGGAATTCACCCCTCCACTTT
>-|TRBV14|TRBJ1-1|-
CASSQQANTVAFF
TGTGCCAGCAGCCAGCAGGCAAACACTGTAGCTTTCTTT
>-|TRBV29-1|TRBJ2-5|TRBD2
CSVEFVAGDFQETQYF
TGCAGCGTTGAATTCGTAGCGGGGGACTTCCAAGAGACCCAGTACTTC
>-|TRBV5-1|TRBJ1-1|-
CASSLTRIGVTEAFF
TGCGCCAGCAGCTTGACCCGAATTGGAGTCACTGAAGCTTTCTTT
>once|TRBV7-2|TRBJ2-5|-
CASAGGRTRRETQYF
TGTGCCAGCGCAGGGGGCAGGACTAGGAGAGAGACCCAGTACTTC
>-|TRBV10-2|TRBJ1-4|-
CASSESGGGSEKLFF
TGTGCCAGCAGTGAGTCCGGGGGCGGGAGTGAAAAACTGTTTTTT
>few|TRBV7-9|TRBJ1-6|-
CASSRLGKNNSPLHF
TGTGCCAGCAGCCGCCTCGGAAAGAATAATTCACCCCTCCACTTT
>many|TRBV2|TRBJ2-5|-
CASMGRAETQYF
TGTGCCAGCATGGGCAGGGCAGAGACCCAGTACTTC
>-|TRBV10-3|TRBJ2-7|TRBD2
CAISEGGRDYYEQYF
TGTGCCATCAGTGAAGGCGGGAGGGATTATTACGAGCAGTACTTC
>once|TRBV19|TRBJ1-1|TRBD1
CASSIAGTGDTEAFF
TGTGCCAGTAGTATAGCTGGGACAGGGGACACTGAAGCTTTCTTT
>-|TRBV4-3|TRBJ2-2|-
CASSQDEGLPGELFF
TGCGCCAGCAGCCAAGATGAAGGCCTCCCCGGGGAGCTGTTTTTT
>-|TRBV6-5|TRBJ2-7|TRBD2
CASRLVAGAYEQYF
TGTGCCAGCAGACTCGTAGCGGGGGCCTACGAGCAGTACTTC
>-|TRBV9|TRBJ2-5|TRBD2
CASSPRLSGTSGVVGETQYF
TGTGCCAGCAGCCCACGATTATCTGGGACTAGCGGGGTCGTCGGGGAGACCCAGTACTTC
>-|TRBV28|TRBJ1-2|-
CASSPGHKDSDGYTF
TGTGCCAGCAGTCCCGGACATAAAGATTCGGATGGCTACACCTTC
>-|TRBV12-3/TRBV12-4|TRBJ1-1|TRBD1
CASSLARDRVTEAFF
TGTGCCAGCAGTTTAGCCAGGGACAGGGTCACTGAAGCTTTCTTT
>-|TRBV28|TRBJ2-5|-
CASSYRDDQETQYF
TGTGCCAGCAGTTACAGAGACGATCAAGAGACCCAGTACTTC
>many|TRBV20-1|TRBJ2-5|-
CSASASLETQYF
TGCAGTGCTAGTGCGAGTCTAGAGACCCAGTACTTC
>-|TRBV19|TRBJ2-7|-
CAWSVSSTEQYF
TGTGCCTGGAGTGTATCATCCACGGAGCAGTACTTC
>-|TRBV7-2|TRBJ2-7|-
CASSIAAAPEQYF
TGTGCCAGCAGCATCGCAGCAGCTCCCGAGCAGTACTTC
>-|TRBV7-6|TRBJ2-3|-
CASSVSGTQYF
TGTGCCAGCAGCGTTTCAGGTACGCAGTATTTT